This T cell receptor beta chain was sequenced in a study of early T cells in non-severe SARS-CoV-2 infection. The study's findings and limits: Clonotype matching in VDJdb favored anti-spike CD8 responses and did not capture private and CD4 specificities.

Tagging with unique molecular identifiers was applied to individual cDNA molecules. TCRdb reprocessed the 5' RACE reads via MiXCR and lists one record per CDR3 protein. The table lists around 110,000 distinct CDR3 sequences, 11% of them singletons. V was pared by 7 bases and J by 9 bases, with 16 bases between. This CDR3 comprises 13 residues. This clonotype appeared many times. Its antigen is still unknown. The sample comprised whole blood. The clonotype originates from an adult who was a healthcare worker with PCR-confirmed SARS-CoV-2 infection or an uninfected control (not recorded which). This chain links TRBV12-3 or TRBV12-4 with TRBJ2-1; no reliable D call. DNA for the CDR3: TGTGCCAGCAATATTTATGGGGATGCTGAGCAGTTCTTC. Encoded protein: CASNIYGDAEQFF.